These T cell receptor beta chains were read from a single sample in a study of identical twins. TCRdb re-derived calls from the 5' RACE reads in MiXCR, one entry per CDR3 protein. The table has about 1.7 million distinct CDR3 sequences, under 35% seen once. Sequencing was carried out using cord blood. These receptors came from a newborn girl in good health. Both conserved end residues are part of each CDR3. D genes are given only for firm matches. Some rows mark clone size as missing; the rest say once, few, many or name a class of expanded clone.

clone_size d_call j_call cdr3_length v_call cdr3_aa cdr3_nt
- TRBD2 TRBJ2-5 15 TRBV6-6 CASSYGGLLQETQYF TGTGCCAGCAGTTACGGGGGACTACTTCAAGAGACCCAGTACTTC
- TRBD2 TRBJ2-7 14 TRBV5-1 CASSLEGLGVEQYF TGCGCCAGCAGCTTGGAGGGACTAGGGGTTGAGCAGTACTTC
- - TRBJ2-4 13 TRBV20-1 CSATRTAKNIQYF TGCAGTGCTACGCGGACAGCCAAAAACATTCAGTACTTC
- - TRBJ2-3 16 TRBV7-2 CASSLGQPISTDTQYF TGTGCCAGCAGCTTAGGACAGCCGATTAGCACAGATACGCAGTATTTT
- TRBD1 TRBJ1-1 15 TRBV7-2 CASRGQGAKNTEAFF TGTGCCAGCAGGGGACAGGGGGCGAAGAACACTGAAGCTTTCTTT
- - TRBJ1-1 16 TRBV5-1 CASSLGRGGGRTEAFF TGCGCCAGCAGCTTGGGGAGGGGGGGAGGAAGAACTGAAGCTTTCTTT
- - TRBJ2-5 15 TRBV4-1 CASSQTGAEYNEQYF TGCGCCAGCAGCCAGACGGGGGCGGAGTACAATGAGCAGTACTTC
- TRBD2 TRBJ2-3 14 TRBV2 CASQRGPRTDTQYF TGTGCCAGTCAGCGGGGCCCCCGCACAGATACGCAGTATTTT
- - TRBJ2-6 15 TRBV6-5 CATRDTPSGANVLTF TGTGCCACCCGGGACACCCCCTCTGGGGCCAACGTCCTGACTTTC
- TRBD1 TRBJ2-3 16 TRBV4-2 CASSQGGQGVLDTQYF TGTGCCAGCAGCCAAGGGGGACAGGGCGTTTTGGATACGCAGTATTTT
- TRBD2 TRBJ2-7 16 TRBV9 CASSKLAGGPYNEQYF TGTGCCAGCAGCAAACTAGCGGGAGGGCCTTACAATGAGCAGTACTTC
few - TRBJ2-1 17 TRBV12-3/TRBV12-4 CASSPRRTKRLDNEQFF TGTGCCAGCAGTCCCCGCCGGACTAAAAGACTAGACAATGAGCAGTTCTTC
- TRBD2 TRBJ2-7 15 TRBV20-1 CSARDRPTSYNEQYF TGCAGTGCTAGAGACCGTCCGACTAGCTACAATGAGCAGTACTTC
few TRBD1 TRBJ2-1 14 TRBV12-3/TRBV12-4 CASSSGQAGNEQFF TGTGCCAGCAGTTCCGGACAGGCTGGCAATGAGCAGTTCTTC
- - TRBJ1-1 15 TRBV20-1 CSAGYYRVMNTEAFF TGCAGTGCTGGTTATTACAGGGTCATGAACACTGAAGCTTTCTTT
- - TRBJ2-1 15 TRBV5-8 CASSFTQGLTDEQFF TGTGCCAGCAGCTTCACTCAGGGTTTGACGGATGAGCAGTTCTTC
few - TRBJ1-6 16 TRBV7-2 CASSLATSRPYSPLHF TGTGCCAGCAGCTTAGCTACAAGCCGGCCATATTCACCCCTCCACTTT
- - TRBJ2-4 18 TRBV7-9 CASSLLPHRDSGKNIQYF TGTGCCAGCAGCTTATTGCCCCACAGGGATTCGGGCAAAAACATTCAGTACTTC
many - TRBJ1-5 14 TRBV25-1 CASSATDSNQPQHF TGTGCCAGCAGTGCGACAGATAGCAATCAGCCCCAGCATTTT
- - TRBJ2-5 14 TRBV24-1 CATSDFLGGNEQYF TGTGCCACCAGTGATTTTTTGGGGGGCAATGAGCAGTACTTC
many - TRBJ2-1 13 TRBV4-2 CASSQASANEQFF TGTGCCAGCAGCCAAGCGTCGGCCAATGAGCAGTTCTTC
- - TRBJ2-1 15 TRBV7-9 CASGRTGSSYNEQFF TGTGCCAGCGGCAGAACAGGGAGCTCCTACAATGAGCAGTTCTTC
- - TRBJ1-5 15 TRBV27 CASSPRQTSNQPQHF TGTGCCAGCAGTCCCCGACAGACTAGCAATCAGCCCCAGCATTTT